This T cell receptor (beta chain) came from a study of cytomegalovirus exposure and HLA in healthy donors (dated 2017 in TCRdb). About the full investigation: The 650 to 800 repertoires of the first cohort and the roughly 120 validation repertoires were produced on the same platform, according to a later analysis. The study was designed to test whether signatures of past pathogen exposure could be identified by cataloging public T cell receptors. Besides the first cohort of around 670 subjects, a separate validation cohort made up of 120 or so different subjects was used. To predict cytomegalovirus infection status, the study combined high-throughput TCR immunosequencing, statistical association of individual TCRs with disease status, and machine learning.

The donors were included in the validation cohort of 120 subjects, a group kept apart from the approximately 700-subject first cohort. For CDR1 and CDR2, the germline V gene lists MNHEY and SVGAGI. Including cysteine and phenylalanine, the CDR3 has 14 amino acids. The DNA shown is the 42-base CDR3, in frame from base 1. V drops 6 bases and J drops 2 bases, leaving 13 bases in between. Library creation used the immunoSEQ multiplex PCR assay. The original pipeline was this. To diagnose cytomegalovirus status from the catalog of TCR beta chain sequences, a statistical classification framework was built. TCRdb stores this immuneACCESS table with in-frame sequences only. Part of the clones is absent; in the studies checked, under half of the shortfall reflects unresolved V genes, and no reason is known for the rest. V and J calls and clone size are those listed in that table; D and trimming were worked out from the DNA. The sample table lists about 73,000 clones, 85% to 95% of them with a count of one. The top ten clonotypes cover less than 3.5% of the sample.

This clone occurred once. There is no known antigen for this receptor. No qualities accompany the bases; no much larger clone lies one base away. Findings and caveats that apply to the study as a whole: The study gave a list of some 150 TCR beta chains associated with cytomegalovirus. In vitro tests confirmed that a few of the cytomegalovirus-associated TCR beta chains recognize cytomegalovirus antigens. While some public TCRs were present in many individuals, most TCR sequences turned up only very rarely across donors. The classifier was reported to diagnose cytomegalovirus status with high specificity and sensitivity in both the original and validation cohorts. All 120 or so repertoires were used to score co-occurrence in the validation cohort in a later analysis, because that analysis had no HLA typing for the cohort. Of the cluster scores, around 95% were above 0 in a later analysis, which found that TCRs clustered in the first cohort also tended to co-occur in the 110 or so validation repertoires. The authors suggested that the approach could potentially be extended to other disease states and immunological phenotypes.

The sequence derives from a man younger than 35 in good health and CMV-seronegative. The sequence is built from TRBV6-5 and TRBJ1-2; the best D guess is TRBD1, with 5 bases matching. What was sequenced was PBMCs. Here the CDR3 is given as CASSPQTANYGYTF. The DNA sequence reads TGTGCCAGCAGCCCTCAGACAGCGAACTATGGCTACACCTTC.